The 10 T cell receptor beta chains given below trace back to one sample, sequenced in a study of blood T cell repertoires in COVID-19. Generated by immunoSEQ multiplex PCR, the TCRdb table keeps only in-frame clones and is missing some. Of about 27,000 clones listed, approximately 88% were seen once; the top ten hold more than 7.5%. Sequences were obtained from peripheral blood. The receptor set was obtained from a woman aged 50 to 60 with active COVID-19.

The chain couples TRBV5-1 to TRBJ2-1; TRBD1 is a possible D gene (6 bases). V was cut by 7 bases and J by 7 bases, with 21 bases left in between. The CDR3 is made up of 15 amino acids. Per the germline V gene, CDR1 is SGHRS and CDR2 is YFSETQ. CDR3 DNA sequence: TGCGCCAGCCAAAAACTCTCCGGGACACTAAATGAGCAGTTCTTC. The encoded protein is CASQKLSGTLNEQFF.

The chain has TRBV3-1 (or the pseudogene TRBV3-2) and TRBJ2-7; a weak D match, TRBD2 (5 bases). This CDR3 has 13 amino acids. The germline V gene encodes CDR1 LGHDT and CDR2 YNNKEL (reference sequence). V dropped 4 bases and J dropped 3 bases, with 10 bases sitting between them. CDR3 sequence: CASSRWSGYEQYF. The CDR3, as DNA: TGTGCCAGCAGCCGATGGAGCGGCTACGAGCAGTACTTC.

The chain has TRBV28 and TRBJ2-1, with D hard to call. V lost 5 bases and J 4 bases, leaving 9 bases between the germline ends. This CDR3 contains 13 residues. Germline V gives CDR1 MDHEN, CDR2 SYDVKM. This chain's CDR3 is CASSPYSYNEQFF. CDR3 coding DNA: TGTGCCAGCAGTCCATACTCTTACAATGAGCAGTTCTTC.

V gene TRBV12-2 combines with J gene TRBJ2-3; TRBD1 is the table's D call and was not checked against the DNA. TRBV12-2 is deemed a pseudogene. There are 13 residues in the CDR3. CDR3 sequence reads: CASRFQYTDTQYF. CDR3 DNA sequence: TGTGCAAGTCGCTTCCAGTACACAGATACGCAGTATTTT.

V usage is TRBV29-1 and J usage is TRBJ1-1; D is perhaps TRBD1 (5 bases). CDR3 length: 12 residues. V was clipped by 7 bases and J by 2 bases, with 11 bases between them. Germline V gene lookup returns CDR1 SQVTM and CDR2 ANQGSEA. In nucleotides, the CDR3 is TGCAGCGCTTGGGGGGTCAACACTGAAGCTTTCTTT. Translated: CSAWGVNTEAFF.

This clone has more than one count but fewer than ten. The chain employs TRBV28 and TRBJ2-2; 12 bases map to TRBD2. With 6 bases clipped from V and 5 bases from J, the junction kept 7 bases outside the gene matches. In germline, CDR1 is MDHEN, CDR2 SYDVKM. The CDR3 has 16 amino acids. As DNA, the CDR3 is TGTGCCAGCAGCCCCATAGGGACTAGCGGGACCGGGGAGCTGTTTTTT. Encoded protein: CASSPIGTSGTGELFF.

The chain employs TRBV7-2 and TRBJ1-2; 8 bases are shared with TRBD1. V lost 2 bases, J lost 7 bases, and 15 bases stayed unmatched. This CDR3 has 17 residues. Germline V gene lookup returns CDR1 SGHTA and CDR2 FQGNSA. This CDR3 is CASSLRTLGQGARGYTF. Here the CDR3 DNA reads TGTGCCAGCAGCTTAAGAACCCTGGGGCAGGGGGCTCGTGGCTACACCTTC.

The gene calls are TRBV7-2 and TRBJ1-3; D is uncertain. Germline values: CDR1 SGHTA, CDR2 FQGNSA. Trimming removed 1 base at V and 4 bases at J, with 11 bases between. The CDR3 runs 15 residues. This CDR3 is CASSLVAGVGNTIYF. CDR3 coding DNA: TGTGCCAGCAGCTTAGTGGCGGGAGTCGGAAACACCATATATTTT.

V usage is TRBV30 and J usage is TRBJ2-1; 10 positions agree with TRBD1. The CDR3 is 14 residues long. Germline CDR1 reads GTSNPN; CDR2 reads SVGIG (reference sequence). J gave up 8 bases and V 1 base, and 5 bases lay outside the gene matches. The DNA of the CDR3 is TGTGCCTGGAGTGGCGGGACAGGGGTGGATGAGCAGTTCTTC. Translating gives CAWSGGTGVDEQFF.

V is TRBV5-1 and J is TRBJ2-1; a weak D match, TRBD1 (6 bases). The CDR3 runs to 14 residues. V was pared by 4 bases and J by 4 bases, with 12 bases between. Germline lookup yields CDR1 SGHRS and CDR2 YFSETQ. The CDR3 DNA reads TGCGCCAGCAGCATCGGACAGCTATACAATGAGCAGTTCTTC. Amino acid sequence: CASSIGQLYNEQFF.